This TCR beta chain stems from a study of T cells after yellow fever vaccination. For the study at large: For low cell numbers, libraries were made with SMART-Seq v4 Ultra Low Input. Study-level points and caveats: In post-booster samples, most primary-vaccination clones reappeared (96% CD4, roughly 88% CD8). Overlap between CD4 and CD8 compartments was detected for a small share of clonotypes. Within FACS-sorted repertoires, abundant clonotypes contaminating from the bulk population could be present.

The CDR3 length is 11 residues. Germline assignment: CDR1 SEHNR and CDR2 FQNEAQ (reference sequence). J lost 7 bases, V lost 6 bases, and 0 bases had no gene match. This clonotype was detected ten times or more. Its cognate antigen is unknown. Using its own MiXCR run on the 5' RACE reads, TCRdb lists one record per CDR3 protein. Among approximately 250,000 distinct CDR3 sequences listed, roughly 3.7% were seen once. Here the sequenced sample was PBMCs, taken 15 days after the yellow fever booster vaccination. This chain uses TRBV7-9 with TRBJ2-1; 7 bases line up with TRBD2. The clonotype originates from a man in his late teens or twenties who received the YFV17D yellow fever vaccine. The CDR3 bases are TGTGCCAGCAGTAGCGGGAATGAGCAGTTCTTC. It yields the protein CASSSGNEQFF.